This paragraph reports one T cell receptor (beta chain). Ipilimumab-mediated CTLA-4 blockade plus focal radiation was given to patients having chemo-refractory metastatic non-small-cell lung cancer. The entry originates in a study of radiotherapy plus CTLA-4 blockade in lung cancer. Germline V CDR1 and CDR2: KGHSH, LQKENI. The CDR3 sequence is 14 residues long. V shed 7 bases and J 4 bases; nucleotides not matched to a gene: 5. Only in-frame clones appear in the TCRdb table, and some are missing; sequencing was by immunoSEQ multiplex PCR. The sample holds roughly 93,000 clones, 75% to 85% seen once. The material sequenced was peripheral blood, taken from a patient treated with radiotherapy plus ipilimumab. The V gene is TRBV18, the J gene TRBJ2-1; 9 nucleotides match TRBD1. This receptor was taken from a human donor with non-small cell lung cancer who had a partial response to radiotherapy plus ipilimumab. The CDR3 spells CASYRDRAYNEQFF. The CDR3 DNA reads as TGTGCCAGCTACCGGGACAGGGCGTACAATGAGCAGTTCTTC.